This T cell receptor beta chain was sequenced for a study of blood T cell repertoires in COVID-19. Study details: COVID-19 samples from acute and convalescent phases originated in the United States, Italy and Spain.

Individuals aged about 18 to 100 years were recruited from fewer than 30 US areas. Per the original methods: Estimation of nucleated cell counts relied on the amplification of reference gene primers. Method: immunoSEQ multiplex PCR; TCRdb's copy keeps in-frame clones and lacks some. V and J calls and clone size come straight from that table; D and trimming were deduced from the DNA. The profile covers roughly 500,000 clones, with more than 85% appearing a single time and under 9.5% taken by the ten largest. Germline V gene data show CDR1 as SNHLY and CDR2 as FYNNEI. V gave up 4 bases and J gave up 6 bases, with 12 bases separating them. The CDR3 length is 14 residues.

The chain has TRBV2 and TRBJ2-2; the D gene is possibly TRBD2 (5 bases). The sequence was obtained from a woman aged 55 to 70 who had recovered from COVID-19. The sequenced sample was PBMCs or T cells enriched from blood (not recorded which). The CDR3 sequence: CASSGTSIPGELFF. The CDR3 DNA reads as TGTGCCAGCAGTGGTACTAGTATCCCCGGGGAGCTGTTTTTT.